Below, 10 T cell receptor beta chains from the same sample are listed, as sequenced in a study of T cells expressing NK-cell markers. No DNA is given; TCRdb re-called the 5' RACE reads and lists each CDR3 protein once. Reported are 400,000 or so distinct CDR3 sequences; the ten largest clones contain about 11%. Sequenced sample: blood T cells: a sorted CD56 or NKG2C T cell subset, CD4+ or CD8+ T cells, or bulk PBMC T cells (not recorded which). The receptors originated from a woman aged 45-65 years in good health.

The chain employs TRBV7-2 and TRBJ2-2; TCRdb's D gene call, TRBD1, goes unchecked for lack of DNA. Germline V lookup: CDR1 SGHTA, CDR2 FQGNSA. The CDR3 has 15 residues. The CDR3 here is CASSLGRVGTGELFF. The entire variable domain, with the rest obtained from reference TRBV7-2 and TRBJ2-2, is as follows: GAGVSQSPSNKVTEKGKDVELRCDPISGHTALYWYRQSLGQGLEFLIYFQGNSAPDKSGLPSDRFSAERTGGSVSTLTIQRTQQEDSAVYLCASSLGRVGTGELFFGEGSRLTVL.

The genes are TRBV7-2 and TRBJ1-4. The CDR3 spans 13 residues. Germline values: CDR1 SGHTA, CDR2 FQGNSA. This chain's CDR3 is CASSRLFDEKLFF.

The V gene is TRBV7-2, the J gene TRBJ2-7. CDR3 length: 14 residues. Per the germline V gene, CDR1 is SGHTA and CDR2 is FQGNSA. CDR3 in amino acids: CASSLAATGYEQYF.

The chain uses TRBV5-1 and TRBJ2-3; TCRdb lists TRBD1, though no DNA is available to test this call. The CDR3 is 19 amino acids. CDR1 is SGHRS, CDR2 YFSETQ, per germline. CDR3 loop: CASSRNRGLVGSVADTQYF.

J is TRBJ2-3 and V is TRBV2; the D call from TCRdb, TRBD2, cannot be confirmed without DNA. This CDR3 spans 16 amino acids. CDR1 and CDR2 from the germline V gene are SNHLY and FYNNEI. CDR3 amino acids: CASSLLAGVLTDTQYF.

CDR3 loop: CASTSLAGGPYEQFF. The chain links TRBV6-5 to TRBJ2-1; the D gene TCRdb calls, TRBD2, cannot be checked with no DNA. Germline V gene data show CDR1 as MNHEY and CDR2 as SVGAGI. This CDR3 has 15 amino acids.

The gene calls are TRBV7-6 and TRBJ2-7; without DNA, the TCRdb call of TRBD2 cannot be checked. The CDR3 runs 16 residues. Germline V CDR1 and CDR2: SGHVS, FNYEAQ. CDR3 sequence reads: CASSLVAGGLPLEQYF.

The V and J genes are TRBV20-1 and TRBJ2-3; TCRdb names TRBD2, which stays unverified in the absence of DNA. Germline loops: CDR1 DFQATT, CDR2 SNEGSKA (reference sequence). The CDR3 has 12 residues. CDR3 amino acids: CSASGRAGTQYF.

The V gene is TRBV7-9, the J gene TRBJ2-5; absent DNA, TCRdb's TRBD1 call cannot be checked. Germline-derived CDR1 and CDR2 are SEHNR and FQNEAQ (reference sequence). The CDR3 spans 14 residues. This chain's CDR3 is CASSPEFRAETQYF.

This chain links TRBV9 with TRBJ2-3. The CDR3 runs 16 residues. Germline V gives CDR1 SGDLS, CDR2 YYNGEE. The CDR3: CASSVGFHSRTDTQYF.